This TCR beta chain was sequenced during a study of OX40 agonist ivuxolimab in advanced cancers. Study context: Each dose-escalation patient presented with hepatocellular carcinoma, melanoma, renal cell or head and neck cancer. Those enrolled were around 87% male, with a mean age of about 66 years and ages from roughly 20 to 85.

Autoimmune disease history or systemic immunosuppression meant exclusion. Assay used: immunoSEQ multiplex PCR; TCRdb lists only in-frame clones, some missing. The sample lists approximately 80,000 clones, about 94% occurring once. CDR3 length: 17 residues. Germline values: CDR1 MNHEY, CDR2 SMNVEV (reference sequence). V dropped 5 bases and J dropped 6; count of bases not matched to a gene: 12. The sequenced sample was CD4+ or CD8+ T cells sorted from blood, obtained in a trial of the OX40 agonist ivuxolimab. The receptor was isolated from an adult with an advanced solid tumor such as melanoma, head and neck, liver or kidney cancer. The chain uses TRBV27 and TRBJ1-5, with TRBD1 matching 11 bases. The CDR3 sequence: CASSTLGQGGPLQPQHF. The CDR3 DNA is TGTGCCAGCAGTACTCTGGGACAGGGGGGCCCTCTTCAGCCCCAGCATTTT.